This TCR beta chain was observed in a study of T cell repertoires in cytomegalovirus infection. Study information: Indicated by public TCR beta signatures were CMV infection and matching HLA type. Overall study findings and caveats: Dominating the ex vivo response were TCR beta clonotypes that were CMV-specific and HLA-C-restricted.

The CDR3 is made up of 14 amino acids. Trimming at V came to 4 bases and at J to 6 bases, leaving 7 bases not matched to a gene. Germline CDR1 and CDR2: SGHRS and YFSETQ. This clonotype was counted only a few times. As yet, its antigen is unknown. TCRdb re-derived calls from the reads in MiXCR, one entry per CDR3 protein. Among 350,000 to 400,000 distinct CDR3 sequences listed, roughly a third were seen once. The chain is built from TRBV5-1 and TRBJ1-5, with 7 bases lining up with TRBD1. The TCR comes from a human donor in good health (CMV status not recorded). Some clones in this sample may be carry-over from other donors' samples. The sequencing used cultured PBMCs, collected from culture after CMV antigen stimulation. The CDR3 nucleotides read TGCGCCAGCAGCCGCGGGACAGATGGTCAGCCCCAGCATTTT. Protein product: CASSRGTDGQPQHF.